One and the same sample provided the 29 T cell receptor beta chains below, sequenced in a study of regulatory T cells in long-lasting Graves disease. Specified time point: persistent/refractory GD, antithyroid drugs over 5 years with positive TRAb. PBMCs were the source of the RNA used for TCR sequencing. Arm-PCR with iRepertoire HTBI primers amplified the CDR3 regions for these TCR beta libraries. TCRdb re-called the multiplex PCR reads through MiXCR, storing one row per CDR3 protein. The data contain roughly 450,000 distinct CDR3 sequences, approximately 23% of them singletons. The sequencing used peripheral blood mononuclear cells (PBMCs), collected when the disease was refractory, from a patient treated with antithyroid drugs. Every receptor here comes from a female donor with Graves disease.

This clonotype was counted many times. This chain joins TRBV7-8 and TRBJ2-5; 8 bases are shared with TRBD1. Germline loops: CDR1 SGHVS, CDR2 FQNEAQ. This CDR3 has 14 residues. Germline trimming cut 3 bases from V and 5 bases from J; bases unmatched to any gene: 5. DNA for the CDR3: TGTGCCAGCAGCTTCGGGACAGGCGGCGAGACCCAGTACTTC. Translating it yields CASSFGTGGETQYF.

The chain combines TRBV10-3 with TRBJ2-7; TRBD1 might be the D (6 bases). The CDR3 is made up of 12 amino acids. Looked up from germline, CDR1 is ENHRY and CDR2 is SYGVKD. Trimming took 8 bases from V and 2 from J, leaving 10 bases between them. The CDR3 DNA reads as TGTGCCATCGGCAGGGGTGCCTACGAGCAGTACTTC. Translated: CAIGRGAYEQYF.

This clonotype came up a few times. The V gene is TRBV20-1, the J gene TRBJ2-5; D is unclear. The germline V gene encodes CDR1 DFQATT and CDR2 SNEGSKA (reference sequence). This CDR3 is built from 16 residues. Trimming cost V 8 bases and J 1 base, with 23 bases left between them. The CDR3 DNA reads as TGCAGTCTATTGCCAGGAACCCAAATTATCCAAGAGACCCAGTACTTC. It is translated as CSLLPGTQIIQETQYF.

This clonotype was detected many times. CDR3: CASSVDASLGEQYF. Here the CDR3 DNA reads TGTGCCAGCAGCGTAGACGCGTCGTTGGGAGAGCAGTACTTC. The chain recombines TRBV9 with TRBJ2-7; D not certain. CDR3 size: 14 residues. V lost 0 bases to trimming and J lost 7 bases, with 14 bases between them. Germline CDR1 is SGDLS and CDR2 is YYNGEE.

Note on this clonotype: Since a much larger clone is just one base distant, this may be a read error. This rearrangement joins TRBV29-1 to TRBJ1-1; maybe TRBD1 (5 bases). Germline V gene lookup returns CDR1 SQVTM and CDR2 ANQGSEA. The CDR3 loop spans 14 amino acids. This chain's CDR3 is CSVGNAVVGTEALF. The CDR3 DNA follows: TGCAGCGTTGGGAATGCTGTTGTGGGGACTGAAGCTCTCTTT. Full variable domain (outside the CDR3, taken from reference TRBV29-1 and TRBJ1-1): SAVISQKPSRDICQRGTSLTIQCQVDSQVTMMFWYRQQPGQSLTLIATANQGSEATYESGFVIDKFPISRPNLTFSTLTVSNMSPEDSSIYLCSVGNAVVGTEALFGQGTRLTVV.

The chain links TRBV10-3 to TRBJ1-1; 9 bases match TRBD1. Germline CDR1 and CDR2: ENHRY and SYGVKD. CDR3 length: 14 residues. Trimming took 6 bases from V and 11 from J; bases not matched to a gene: 13. CDR3 nucleotide sequence: TGTGCCATCAGGGCCCCCGGGACAGGGAATCGGGCTTTCTTT. Translated, it gives CAIRAPGTGNRAFF.

This clonotype occurred many times. The CDR3 DNA sequence: TGCAGCGTTGAAGAGGGTTATAATTCACCCCTCCACTTT. It specifies CSVEEGYNSPLHF. The gene calls are TRBV29-1 and TRBJ1-6; D is undetermined. This CDR3 comprises 13 residues. V gave up 0 bases and J gave up 4 bases, with 4 bases separating them. Germline CDR1 reads SQVTM; CDR2 reads ANQGSEA.

This chain uses TRBV7-8 with TRBJ2-7; 8 bases map to TRBD1. CDR1 is SGHVS and CDR2 is FQNEAQ in the germline V gene. This CDR3 has 15 amino acids. Unmatched junction bases numbered 13, after V lost 8 bases and J lost 4 bases. The CDR3 region has the DNA TGTGCCAGCGGATTAAACGGGCAGGGGGCTTACGAGCAGTACTTC. Residues: CASGLNGQGAYEQYF.

This clonotype was seen a handful of times. The V gene is TRBV20-1, the J gene TRBJ1-5, with D uncertain. CDR3 length: 14 residues. V dropped 1 base and J dropped 6 bases, with 13 bases sitting between them. Germline V gene data show CDR1 as DFQATT and CDR2 as SNEGSKA (reference sequence). The CDR3 loop reads CSARVPGRIQPQHF. The CDR3 DNA sequence: TGCAGTGCTAGAGTCCCGGGAAGGATTCAGCCCCAGCATTTT.

This clonotype has a handful of counts. The genes are TRBV7-8 and TRBJ1-2, with 7 bases lining up with TRBD1. The CDR3 loop spans 16 amino acids. The ends lost 1 base at V and 5 bases at J; junction bases unmatched: 10. Germline CDR1 reads SGHVS; CDR2 reads FQNEAQ. As DNA, the CDR3 is TGTGCCAGCAGCTTAGTGACAGGGACGACCTTATATGGCTACACCTTC. Its translation: CASSLVTGTTLYGYTF.

This clonotype occurred many times. V is TRBV2 and J is TRBJ1-2; D is uncertain. V lost 10 bases, J lost 2 bases, and 14 bases lay in between. Germline values: CDR1 SNHLY, CDR2 FYNNEI. The CDR3 is made up of 13 amino acids. This CDR3 is CAMARRGNYGYTF. DNA of the CDR3: TGTGCCATGGCCCGGAGAGGGAACTATGGCTACACCTTC.

J is TRBJ1-3 and V is TRBV6-1, with unresolved D. In germline, CDR1 is MNHNS, CDR2 SASEGT. This CDR3 region has 15 residues. The ends were cut back, 5 bases at V and 0 bases at J, with 11 bases in the middle. The CDR3 DNA reads TGTGCCAGCAGTAGGAGACCGAGCTCTGGAAACACCATATATTTT. Protein: CASSRRPSSGNTIYF.

The genes are TRBV19 and TRBJ2-6; 7 bases are shared with TRBD1. The CDR3 loop spans 17 amino acids. Trimming cost V 7 bases and J 2 bases; bases outside gene matches: 11. From germline, CDR1 is LNHDA and CDR2 SQIVND (reference sequence). In nucleotides, the CDR3 is TGTGCCAGTAAGAGGGGGCACCAAACGACTGGGGCCAACGTCCTGACTTTC. Translating it yields CASKRGHQTTGANVLTF. Based on the CDR3 plus reference TRBV19 and TRBJ2-6, the full variable domain is DGGITQSPKYLFRKEGQNVTLSCEQNLNHDAMYWYRQDPGQGLRLIYYSQIVNDFQKGDIAEGYSVSREKKESFPLTVTSAQKNPTAFYLCASKRGHQTTGANVLTFGAGSRLTVL.

This chain joins TRBV29-1 and TRBJ2-5, with 7 bases matching TRBD2. The CDR3 contains 15 residues. The germline V gene has CDR1 SQVTM and CDR2 ANQGSEA. Losses at the gene ends were 7 bases for V and 7 bases for J; bases not matched to a gene: 18. CDR3 residues: CSAPFGGRGDGTQYF. In nucleotides, the CDR3 is TGCAGCGCCCCCTTTGGTGGGAGGGGTGACGGGACCCAGTACTTC. Variable domain in full (rest from reference TRBV29-1 and TRBJ2-5): SAVISQKPSRDICQRGTSLTIQCQVDSQVTMMFWYRQQPGQSLTLIATANQGSEATYESGFVIDKFPISRPNLTFSTLTVSNMSPEDSSIYLCSAPFGGRGDGTQYFGPGTRLLVL.

This clonotype was picked up many times. This chain connects TRBV5-6 to TRBJ1-4; D uncertain. V was clipped by 2 bases and J by 7 bases, with 12 bases between them. This CDR3 is 14 amino acids long. Per the germline V gene, CDR1 is SGHDT and CDR2 is YYEEEE. CDR3 sequence: CASSFGPDGEKLFF. CDR3 in DNA: TGTGCCAGCAGCTTCGGACCCGATGGTGAAAAACTGTTTTTT.

This clonotype was observed a few times. The chain couples TRBV7-9 to TRBJ2-7, with a tentative D call TRBD2 (6 bases). Germline CDR1 and CDR2: SEHNR and FQNEAQ (reference sequence). Trimming stripped 5 bases from V and 2 bases from J, with 13 bases between. The CDR3 spans 14 residues. The chain's CDR3 is CASSRGLTTYEQYF. As DNA, the CDR3 is TGTGCCAGCAGCCGGGGACTTACCACCTACGAGCAGTACTTC.

Of note for this clonotype: One end of the junction varies from germline; a read error may be responsible. The chain combines TRBV2 with TRBJ2-7; perhaps TRBD2 as D (5 bases). Per the germline V gene, CDR1 is SNHLY and CDR2 is FYNNEI. CDR3 size: 13 residues. For the CDR3, the DNA is TGTGCCAGCAGTGGGGAGACATCCTACGAGCGGTACTTC. This sequence encodes CASSGETSYERYF.

This clonotype occurred many times. Just one base apart from a much larger clone, this may be a read error. The J gene is TRBJ1-1, the V gene TRBV2, with D hard to call. Germline V gives CDR1 SNHLY, CDR2 FYNNEI. The CDR3 covers 12 residues. Trimming left V 1 base short and J 1 base short, with 1 base between. The CDR3 coding sequence is TGTGCCAGCAGTGAAGAGAACACTGAAGCTTTCTTT. It translates to CASSEENTEAFF. Using reference TRBV2 and TRBJ1-1 for the parts outside the CDR3, the full variable domain is EPEVTQTPSHQVTQMGQEVILRCVPISNHLYFYWYRQILGQKVEFLVSFYNNEISEKSEIFDDQFSVERPDGSNFTLKIRSTKLEDSAMYFCASSEENTEAFFGQGTRLTVV.

The chain joins TRBV7-3 to TRBJ1-2; 9 nucleotides line up with TRBD1. The V segment lost 3 bases and the J segment 4 bases; nucleotides outside the gene matches: 3. This CDR3 has 14 amino acids. Per the germline V gene, CDR1 is SGHTA and CDR2 is FQGTGA. CDR3 in amino acids: CASSFGQGTYGYTF. The DNA of the CDR3 is TGTGCCAGCAGCTTTGGACAGGGGACCTATGGCTACACCTTC.

This clonotype was seen at least ten times. Here the CDR3 reads CASSLGGQGSGYTF. CDR3 DNA sequence: TGTGCCAGCTCCCTGGGAGGACAGGGATCTGGCTACACCTTC. V usage is TRBV6-2 or TRBV6-3 and J usage is TRBJ1-2; 8 bases fit TRBD1. The V gene's germline CDR1 is MNHEY and CDR2 SVGEGT. CDR3 length: 14 residues. The trim removed 8 bases at V and 7 bases at J, leaving 12 bases unmatched.

This clonotype was seen more than once but under ten times. V is TRBV5-6 and J is TRBJ2-7; 9 nucleotides line up with TRBD1. V dropped 3 bases and J dropped 6; count of bases not matched to a gene: 7. The CDR3 is 14 residues long. CDR1 is SGHDT, CDR2 YYEEEE, per germline. The CDR3 bases are TGTGCCAGCAGCTCCCCAGGGACAGGGAGCGAGCAGTACTTC. It encodes CASSSPGTGSEQYF.

In nucleotides, the CDR3 is TGTGCCAGCCCTAAGGGGACAGGGGGCTGCAACGAGCAGTACTTC. Its protein is CASPKGTGGCNEQYF. This chain links TRBV27 with TRBJ2-7, with 12 nucleotides matching TRBD1. CDR1 is MNHEY and CDR2 is SMNVEV in the germline V gene (reference sequence). V shed 8 bases, J shed 5 bases, and the junction held 10 bases outside the gene matches. The CDR3 loop spans 15 amino acids.

The table lists this clonotype with many counts. This chain connects TRBV29-1 to TRBJ2-7, with 11 positions matching TRBD1. The V gene's germline CDR1 is SQVTM and CDR2 ANQGSEA. V lost 6 bases, J lost 4 bases, and 8 bases stayed unmatched. The CDR3 contains 14 residues. This chain's CDR3 is CSVQYRDRGYEQYF. In nucleotides, the CDR3 is TGCAGCGTGCAATACCGGGACAGGGGGTACGAGCAGTACTTC.

This clonotype turned up a few times. The chain combines TRBV2 with TRBJ2-3, with 10 bases matching TRBD2. From germline, CDR1 is SNHLY and CDR2 FYNNEI. V dropped 5 bases and J dropped 1; count of bases not matched to a gene: 3. The CDR3 loop spans 15 amino acids. The CDR3 loop reads CASSIGLAGTDTQYF. CDR3 sequence (DNA): TGTGCCAGCAGTATCGGACTAGCGGGCACAGATACGCAGTATTTT.

This clonotype appeared many times. J is TRBJ1-2 and V is TRBV12-3 or TRBV12-4; tentative D call: TRBD1 (5 bases). CDR3 length: 14 residues. V lost 3 bases and J lost 6, with 14 bases in between. This CDR3 is CASSLGGGVHGYTF. The CDR3 DNA reads as TGTGCCAGCAGTTTGGGCGGGGGTGTTCATGGCTACACCTTC.

The gene calls are TRBV20-1 and TRBJ2-5; D uncertain. Germline V CDR1 and CDR2: DFQATT, SNEGSKA (reference sequence). Trimming took 0 bases from V and 2 from J, leaving 13 bases between them. The CDR3 spans 15 residues. CDR3 DNA sequence: TGCAGTGCTAGAGATCCAGCCAGGCGACAAGAGACCCAGTACTTC. Protein: CSARDPARRQETQYF.

This clonotype appeared many times. The chain's CDR3 is CASMTVTSGYTF. CDR3 sequence (DNA): TGTGCCAGCATGACAGTAACGTCTGGCTACACCTTC. This chain links TRBV2 with TRBJ1-2; a possible D gene is TRBD1 (5 bases). The germline gives CDR1 SNHLY, CDR2 FYNNEI. CDR3 length: 12 residues. Between the trimmed V and J ends, which lost 7 bases and 7 bases, there was a span of 13 bases.

This clonotype has only one observation. The chain employs TRBV18 and TRBJ2-7; the match to TRBD2 covers 7 bases. The CDR3 length is 15 residues. The germline V gene encodes CDR1 KGHSH and CDR2 LQKENI. With 6 bases clipped from V and 3 bases from J, the junction kept 11 bases outside the gene matches. The CDR3 nucleotides are TGTGCCAGCTCGGCGTCTAGCGGAGGCTACTACGAGCAGTACTTC. This encodes CASSASSGGYYEQYF.

In its sample, this clonotype was seen many times. The rearrangement links TRBV6-2 or TRBV6-3 to TRBJ1-5, with no clear D. Germline values: CDR1 MNHEY, CDR2 SVGEGT. V lost 2 bases to trimming and J lost 4 bases, with 9 bases between them. This CDR3 has 14 amino acids. The CDR3 DNA reads as TGTGCCAGCAGTTACGGCGGTGGGAATCAGCCCCAGCATTTT. Protein sequence: CASSYGGGNQPQHF.